Below are 2 T cell receptor beta chains sequenced from a single sample in a study of vaccination effects on CD4 cells after COVID-19. The culture ran for 10 days, and then CD4+ T cells were isolated. All study participants received two doses of BNT162b2 or mRNA-1273 vaccine. These receptors have no identified antigens. Sequenced by immunoSEQ multiplex PCR; TCRdb stores in-frame clones only, minus some. In the table there are 66,000 or so clones, 74% of which are singletons. This specimen was CD4+ T cells from PBMCs cultured without peptide, taken after COVID-19 vaccination. Every receptor here comes from a human donor who received a COVID-19 vaccine.

This rearrangement joins TRBV6-5 to TRBJ2-3; D is tentatively TRBD1 or TRBD2 (5 bases each). Germline CDR1 reads MNHEY; CDR2 reads SVGAGI. With 2 bases removed from V and 0 bases from J, the gap between germline ends came to 9 bases. The CDR3 is 15 residues long. CDR3 DNA sequence: TGTGCCAGCAGTTACGGGACCTCTAGCACAGATACGCAGTATTTT. This translates into CASSYGTSSTDTQYF.

Here the CDR3 DNA reads TGTGCCAGCTCAACAAACAGCAATCAGCCCCAGCATTTT. It translates to CASSTNSNQPQHF. V usage is TRBV18 and J usage is TRBJ1-5; D call uncertain. The germline V and J ends were trimmed by 5 bases and 1 base, with 6 bases remaining between them. Germline CDR1 KGHSH, CDR2 LQKENI. The CDR3 is made up of 13 amino acids.